What follows describes a single T cell receptor (beta chain). As yet, its antigen is unknown. Within the sample, other DNA sequences also encode this same CDR3. CDR1 MNHEY and CDR2 SVGAGI come from the germline V gene. V lost 0 bases and J 7 bases, leaving 10 bases between the germline ends. CDR3 length: 13 amino acids. The data were obtained in a study of shared clonotypes between healthy human individuals. The study, taken as a whole, reports: A handful of donors held approximately 5% of naive CD4 clonotypes in common. Clonotype sharing among donors likely depends on sequencing depth.

Some clones are missing from TCRdb's copy, which holds only in-frame ones; the method was immunoSEQ multiplex PCR. The sample holds some 2 million clones; approximately 94% are singletons and the top ten take roughly 1.1%. CD45RO-negative cells were positively selected for CCR7, leaving out terminally differentiated effector memory CD45RA+ cells. Healthy adults negative for HIV, lacking recent acute infections or vaccinations, served as donors. The sample was naive CD8+ T cells sorted from blood. The chain combines TRBV6-5 with TRBJ2-7; possible D gene TRBD2, 6 bases. This TCR was recovered from a man between 18 and 29 years old in good health. This CDR3 is CASSYSGGWEQYF. The CDR3, as DNA: TGTGCCAGCAGTTACTCTGGGGGGTGGGAGCAGTACTTC.